The 8 T cell receptor beta chains reported below all come from one sample, sequenced in a study of control samples from healthy donors and cancer patients. This table comes from immunoSEQ multiplex PCR, and its TCRdb copy is limited to in-frame clones, with some not included. The profile shows roughly 70,000 clones, about 94% of them singletons. Sequenced: blood. Source of these receptors: a woman aged 25-40 years in good health.

The CDR3 loop is CASSSYDRAQETQYF. CDR3 bases: TGTGCCAGCAGTTCATACGACAGGGCCCAGGAGACCCAGTACTTC. J is TRBJ2-5 and V is TRBV6-5, with 7 bases lining up with TRBD1. Germline CDR1 is MNHEY and CDR2 is SVGAGI. V gave up 4 bases and J gave up 5 bases; unmatched junction bases: 10. The CDR3 runs to 15 residues.

This chain connects TRBV10-1 to TRBJ2-3; D perhaps matches TRBD1 (6 bases). With 3 bases removed from V and 4 bases from J, the gap between germline ends came to 14 bases. This CDR3 contains 15 residues. The germline gives CDR1 WNHNN, CDR2 SYGVQD (reference sequence). The DNA for the CDR3 is TGCGCCAGCAGTGACCGTGCAGGGGATCCAGATACGCAGTATTTT. Residues: CASSDRAGDPDTQYF.

The chain employs TRBV5-4 and TRBJ2-1; no definite D call. V dropped 7 bases and J dropped 4 bases, with 15 bases sitting between them. Germline assignment: CDR1 SGHNT and CDR2 YYREEE (reference sequence). The CDR3 extends over 14 amino acids. In nucleotides, the CDR3 is TGTGCCAGCTCCCAGATTACTACTTACAATGAGCAGTTCTTC. Amino acid sequence: CASSQITTYNEQFF.

V gene TRBV11-3 combines with J gene TRBJ1-2, with 7 bases that match TRBD1. The ends lost 2 bases at V and 4 bases at J; junction bases unmatched: 7. The germline V gene has CDR1 SGHNT and CDR2 YENEEA. This CDR3 comprises 15 residues. The CDR3 nucleotides are TGTGCCAGCAGCTTATCCGGGGGACAGAGCTATGGCTACACCTTC. Translated: CASSLSGGQSYGYTF.

This rearrangement joins TRBV30 to TRBJ2-1; D is perhaps TRBD2 (6 bases). Trimming pared 3 bases from V and 6 bases from J, leaving 15 bases between. The germline CDR1 and CDR2 sequences are GTSNPN and SVGIG (reference sequence). The CDR3 spans 14 residues. This chain's CDR3 is CAWRYSGRPNEQFF. The CDR3 coding sequence is TGTGCCTGGAGATATAGCGGCAGACCCAATGAGCAGTTCTTC.

This clone appeared once. CDR3 coding DNA: TGTGCCAGCTCACCACTTGGAACCGAGGGGACTGAAGCTTTCTTT. It specifies CASSPLGTEGTEAFF. This chain joins TRBV18 and TRBJ1-1, with TRBD1 as a possible D gene (5 bases). The germline V gene has CDR1 KGHSH and CDR2 LQKENI. V gave up 1 base and J gave up 5 bases, with 14 bases separating them. The CDR3 is 15 amino acids.

Comments on this clone: In the same sample, other DNA sequences code for this CDR3. The chain links TRBV3-1 (or the pseudogene TRBV3-2) to TRBJ1-3; D remains ambiguous. In germline, CDR1 is LGHDT, CDR2 YNNKEL (reference sequence). The V and J ends lost 1 base and 0 bases respectively, with 4 bases between them. This CDR3 is built from 14 residues. CDR3 in DNA: TGTGCCAGCAGCCAAGGCTACTCTGGAAACACCATATATTTT. The encoded protein is CASSQGYSGNTIYF.

J is TRBJ1-1 and V is TRBV30; unclear D gene. CDR1 is GTSNPN, CDR2 SVGIG, per germline (reference sequence). V lost 4 bases, J lost 0 bases, and 12 bases lay in between. The CDR3 extends over 14 amino acids. The CDR3 reads CAWIRENMNTEAFF. DNA for the CDR3: TGTGCCTGGATACGGGAGAATATGAACACTGAAGCTTTCTTT.